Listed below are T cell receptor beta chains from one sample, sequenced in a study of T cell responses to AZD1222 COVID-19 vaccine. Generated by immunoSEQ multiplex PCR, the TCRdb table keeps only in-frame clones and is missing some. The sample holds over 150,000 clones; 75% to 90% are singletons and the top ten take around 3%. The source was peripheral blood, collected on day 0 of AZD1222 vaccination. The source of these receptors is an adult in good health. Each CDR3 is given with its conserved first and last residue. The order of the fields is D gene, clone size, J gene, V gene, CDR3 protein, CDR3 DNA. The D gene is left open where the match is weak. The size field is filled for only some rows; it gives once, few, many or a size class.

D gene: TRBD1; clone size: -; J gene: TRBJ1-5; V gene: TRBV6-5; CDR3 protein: CASGQGSNQPQHF; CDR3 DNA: TGTGCCAGTGGACAGGGTAGCAATCAGCCCCAGCATTTT
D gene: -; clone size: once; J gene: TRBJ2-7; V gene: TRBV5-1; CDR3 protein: CASSLRPGSHSYEQYF; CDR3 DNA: TGCGCCAGCAGCTTGCGGCCGGGGTCTCACTCCTACGAGCAGTACTTC
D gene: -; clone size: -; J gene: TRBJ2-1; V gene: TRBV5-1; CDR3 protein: CASSLVTNNEQFF; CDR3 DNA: TGCGCCAGCAGCTTGGTTACTAACAATGAGCAGTTCTTC
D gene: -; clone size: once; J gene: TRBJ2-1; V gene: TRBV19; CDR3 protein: CASTRTRQNNEQFF; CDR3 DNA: TGTGCCAGTACCAGAACCAGACAGAACAATGAGCAGTTCTTC
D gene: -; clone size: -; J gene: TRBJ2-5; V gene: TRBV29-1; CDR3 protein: CSVGETSRQTQYF; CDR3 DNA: TGCAGCGTAGGAGAGACTAGTAGGCAGACCCAGTACTTC
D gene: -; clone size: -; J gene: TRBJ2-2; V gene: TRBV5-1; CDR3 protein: CASSLAPTPSTGELFF; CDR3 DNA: TGCGCCAGCAGCTTAGCCCCAACGCCTTCCACCGGGGAGCTGTTTTTT
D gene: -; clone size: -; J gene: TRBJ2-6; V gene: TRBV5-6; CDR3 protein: CASRGSGANVLTF; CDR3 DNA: TGTGCCAGCAGGGGCTCTGGGGCCAACGTCCTGACTTTC
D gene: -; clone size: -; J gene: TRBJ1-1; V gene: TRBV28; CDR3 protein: CASSLWGAEAFF; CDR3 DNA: TGTGCCAGCAGTTTATGGGGCGCTGAAGCTTTCTTT
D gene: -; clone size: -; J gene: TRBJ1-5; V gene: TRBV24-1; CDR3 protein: CATSAGSYQPQHF; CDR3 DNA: TGTGCCACCAGTGCAGGGTCCTATCAGCCCCAGCATTTT
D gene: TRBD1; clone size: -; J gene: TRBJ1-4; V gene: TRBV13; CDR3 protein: CASSLRQGVEKLFF; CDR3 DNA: TGTGCCAGCAGCTTACGACAGGGCGTTGAAAAACTGTTTTTT
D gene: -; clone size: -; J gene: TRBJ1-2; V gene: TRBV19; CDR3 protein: CASSLRMTSNYGYTF; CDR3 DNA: TGTGCCAGTAGCTTGAGAATGACAAGTAACTATGGCTACACCTTC
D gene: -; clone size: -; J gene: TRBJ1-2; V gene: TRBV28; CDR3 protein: CASSRTLLNTDPF; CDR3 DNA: TGTGCCAGCAGTCGGACCCTCTTAAATACCGACCCCTTC
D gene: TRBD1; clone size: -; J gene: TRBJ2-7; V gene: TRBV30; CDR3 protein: CAWTFPGQGVSYEQYF; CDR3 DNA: TGTGCCTGGACTTTTCCGGGACAGGGGGTATCCTACGAGCAGTACTTC
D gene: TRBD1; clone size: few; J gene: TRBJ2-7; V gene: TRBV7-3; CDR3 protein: CASSSAGTGGEQQYF; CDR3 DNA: TGTGCCAGCAGCTCCGCCGGGACAGGGGGAGAGCAGCAGTACTTC
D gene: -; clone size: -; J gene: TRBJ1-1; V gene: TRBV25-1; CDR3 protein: CASREGEEAFF; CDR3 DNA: TGTGCCAGCAGGGAGGGGGAAGAAGCTTTCTTT
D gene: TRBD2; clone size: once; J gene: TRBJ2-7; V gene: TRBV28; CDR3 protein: CASSLEAGVPFYEQYF; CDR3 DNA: TGTGCCAGCAGTTTAGAAGCGGGAGTCCCCTTCTACGAGCAGTACTTC
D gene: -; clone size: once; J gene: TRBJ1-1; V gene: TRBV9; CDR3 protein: CASSVVGGAGTEAFF; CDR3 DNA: TGTGCCAGCAGCGTAGTGGGGGGGGCTGGAACTGAAGCTTTCTTT
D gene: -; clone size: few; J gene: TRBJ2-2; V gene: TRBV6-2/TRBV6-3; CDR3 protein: CASSYLNTGELFF; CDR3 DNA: TGTGCCAGCAGTTACTTGAACACCGGGGAGCTGTTTTTT
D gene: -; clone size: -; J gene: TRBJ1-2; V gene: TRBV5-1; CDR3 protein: CASSSQAESYGYTF; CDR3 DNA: TGCGCCAGCAGCTCGCAGGCTGAGTCCTATGGCTACACCTTC
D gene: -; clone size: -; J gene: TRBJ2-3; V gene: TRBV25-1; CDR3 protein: CASSEFGGRSTDTQYF; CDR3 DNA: TGTGCCAGCAGTGAATTCGGGGGGCGATCCACAGATACGCAGTATTTT
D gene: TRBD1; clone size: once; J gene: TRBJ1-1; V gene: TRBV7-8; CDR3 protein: CASSLRDRLNTEAFF; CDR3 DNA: TGTGCCAGCAGCTTAAGGGACAGACTGAACACTGAAGCTTTCTTT
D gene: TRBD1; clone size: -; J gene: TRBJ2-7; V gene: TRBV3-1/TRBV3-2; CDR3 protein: CASSRLTAGTGGEQYF; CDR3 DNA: TGTGCCAGCAGCCGCCTTACCGCCGGGACAGGTGGCGAGCAGTACTTC
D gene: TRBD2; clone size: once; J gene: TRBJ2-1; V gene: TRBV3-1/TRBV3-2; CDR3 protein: CASRPRLAGWNEQFF; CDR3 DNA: TGTGCCAGCAGACCTAGACTAGCGGGATGGAATGAGCAGTTCTTC
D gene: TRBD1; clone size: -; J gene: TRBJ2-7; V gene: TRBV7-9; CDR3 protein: CASSLAGGRSSYEQYF; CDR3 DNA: TGTGCCAGCAGCTTAGCAGGGGGCAGGAGCTCCTACGAGCAGTACTTC
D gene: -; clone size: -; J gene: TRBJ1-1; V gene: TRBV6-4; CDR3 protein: CASTAGAWITEAFF; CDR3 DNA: TGTGCCAGCACCGCAGGGGCGTGGATCACTGAAGCTTTCTTT
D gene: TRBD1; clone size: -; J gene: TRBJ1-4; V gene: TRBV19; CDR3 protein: CASSSYAGGRNEKLFF; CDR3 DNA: TGTGCCAGTAGTTCCTACGCAGGGGGACGTAATGAAAAACTGTTTTTT
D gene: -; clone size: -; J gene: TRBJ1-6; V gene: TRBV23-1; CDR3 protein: CASSGSSYNSPLHF; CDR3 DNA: TGCGCCAGCAGTGGGAGCTCCTATAATTCACCCCTCCACTTT
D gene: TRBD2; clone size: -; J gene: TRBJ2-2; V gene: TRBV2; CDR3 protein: CARSRRTSVSNTGELFF; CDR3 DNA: TGTGCCAGGTCACGGAGGACTAGCGTATCGAACACCGGGGAGCTGTTTTTT
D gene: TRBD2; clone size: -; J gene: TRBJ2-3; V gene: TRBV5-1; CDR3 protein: CASTSGLAGGPSADTQYF; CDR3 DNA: TGCGCCAGCACCTCCGGACTAGCGGGAGGGCCGTCGGCAGATACGCAGTATTTT
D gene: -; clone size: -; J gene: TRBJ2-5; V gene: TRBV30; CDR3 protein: CAWSISETQYF; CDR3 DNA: TGTGCCTGGAGTATTAGTGAGACCCAGTACTTC
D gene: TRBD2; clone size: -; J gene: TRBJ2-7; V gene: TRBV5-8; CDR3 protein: CASSLASRTRQQYF; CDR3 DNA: TGTGCCAGCAGCTTGGCCTCCCGGACTAGGCAGCAGTACTTC
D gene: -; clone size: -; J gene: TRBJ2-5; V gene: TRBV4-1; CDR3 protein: CASSQLLATGSGQETQYF; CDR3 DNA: TGCGCCAGCAGCCAACTCCTAGCTACAGGGTCCGGGCAAGAGACCCAGTACTTC
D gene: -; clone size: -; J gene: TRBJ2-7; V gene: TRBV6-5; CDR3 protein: CASSPEGGSYEQYF; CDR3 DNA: TGTGCCAGCAGTCCGGAAGGAGGGTCCTACGAGCAGTACTTC
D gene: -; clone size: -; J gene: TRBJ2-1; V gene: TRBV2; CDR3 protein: CASKETNGVNEQFF; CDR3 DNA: TGTGCCAGCAAGGAGACCAACGGGGTCAATGAGCAGTTCTTC
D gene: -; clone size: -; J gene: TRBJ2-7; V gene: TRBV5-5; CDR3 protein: CASSLDGRLVYEQYF; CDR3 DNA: TGTGCCAGCAGCTTGGACGGACGGTTAGTGTACGAGCAGTACTTC
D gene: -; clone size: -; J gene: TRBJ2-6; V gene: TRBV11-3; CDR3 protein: CASSLGGSTGANVLTF; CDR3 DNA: TGTGCCAGCAGCTTAGGAGGGAGCACTGGGGCCAACGTCCTGACTTTC
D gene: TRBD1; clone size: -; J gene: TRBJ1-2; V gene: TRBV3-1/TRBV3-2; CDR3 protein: CASSHRPTGYGYTF; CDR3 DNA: TGTGCCAGCAGCCATCGTCCGACAGGGTATGGCTACACCTTC
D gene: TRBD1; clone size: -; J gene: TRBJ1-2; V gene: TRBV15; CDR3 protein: CATSRAGQGYHGYTF; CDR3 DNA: TGTGCCACCAGCAGAGCGGGACAGGGGTATCATGGCTACACCTTC
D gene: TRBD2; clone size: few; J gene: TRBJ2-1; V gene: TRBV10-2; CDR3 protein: CASSTSGRGWEQFF; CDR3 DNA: TGCGCCAGCAGCACTAGCGGGAGAGGTTGGGAGCAGTTCTTC
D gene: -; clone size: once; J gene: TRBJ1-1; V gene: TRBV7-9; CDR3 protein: CASSLEGSRETEAFF; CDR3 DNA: TGTGCCAGCAGCTTAGAGGGGAGCAGGGAAACTGAAGCTTTCTTT
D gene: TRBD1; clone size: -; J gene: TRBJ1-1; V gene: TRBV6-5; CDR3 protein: CASSYRGPRNTEAFF; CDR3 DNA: TGTGCCAGCAGTTACAGGGGGCCGAGGAACACTGAAGCTTTCTTT
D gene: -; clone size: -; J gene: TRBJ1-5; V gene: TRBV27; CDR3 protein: CASSLFWGDNQPQHF; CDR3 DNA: TGTGCCAGCAGTTTATTTTGGGGGGACAATCAGCCCCAGCATTTT
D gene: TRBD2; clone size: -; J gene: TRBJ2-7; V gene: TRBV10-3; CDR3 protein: CAISESLAGRNEQYF; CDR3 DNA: TGTGCCATCAGTGAGTCGCTAGCGGGAAGGAACGAGCAGTACTTC
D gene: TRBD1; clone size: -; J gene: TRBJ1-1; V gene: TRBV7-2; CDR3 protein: CASRRQGLLTEAFF; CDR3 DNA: TGTGCCAGCAGACGACAGGGGCTATTAACTGAAGCTTTCTTT
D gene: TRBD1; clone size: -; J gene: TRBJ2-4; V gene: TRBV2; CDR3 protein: CASSGQASIGNIQYF; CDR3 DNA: TGTGCCAGCAGCGGACAGGCATCTATTGGAAACATTCAGTACTTC
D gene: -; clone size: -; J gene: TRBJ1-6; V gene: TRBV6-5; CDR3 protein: CASLKELDINSPLHF; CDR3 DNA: TGTGCCAGCCTGAAAGAGCTTGACATTAATTCACCCCTCCACTTT
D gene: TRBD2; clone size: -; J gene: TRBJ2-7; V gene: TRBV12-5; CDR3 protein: CASGSWTSGRAGEQYF; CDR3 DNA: TGTGCTAGTGGTAGCTGGACTAGCGGGAGAGCGGGTGAGCAGTACTTC
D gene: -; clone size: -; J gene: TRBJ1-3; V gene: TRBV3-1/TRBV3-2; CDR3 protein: CASSQEWSGPRNGNTIYF; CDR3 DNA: TGTGCCAGCAGCCAAGAATGGTCGGGGCCTAGAAATGGAAACACCATATATTTT
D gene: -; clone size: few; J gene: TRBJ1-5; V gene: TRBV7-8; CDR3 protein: CASSHGRINQPQHF; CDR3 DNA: TGTGCCAGCAGCCATGGGCGGATCAATCAGCCCCAGCATTTT
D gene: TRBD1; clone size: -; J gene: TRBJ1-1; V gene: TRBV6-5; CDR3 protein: CATKGQGGTEAFF; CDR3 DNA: TGTGCCACCAAGGGACAGGGCGGCACTGAAGCTTTCTTT
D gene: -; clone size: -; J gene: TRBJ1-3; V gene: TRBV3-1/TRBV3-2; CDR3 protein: CASSQVGGSGNTIYF; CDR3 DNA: TGTGCCAGCAGCCAAGTTGGGGGTTCTGGAAACACCATATATTTT
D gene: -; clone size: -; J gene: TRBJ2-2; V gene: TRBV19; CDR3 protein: CATRWDPATGELFF; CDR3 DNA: TGTGCCACCCGATGGGACCCAGCCACCGGGGAGCTGTTTTTT
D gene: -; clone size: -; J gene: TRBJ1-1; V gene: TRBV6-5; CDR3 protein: CASIFGGTTEAFF; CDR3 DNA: TGTGCCAGCATTTTTGGGGGAACTACTGAAGCTTTCTTT
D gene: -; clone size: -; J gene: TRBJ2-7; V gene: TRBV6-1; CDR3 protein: CASSEEGSYEQYF; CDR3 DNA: TGTGCCAGCAGTGAAGAGGGTTCCTACGAGCAGTACTTC